These T cell receptor beta chains were read from a single sample in a study of beta chain features in type 1 diabetes. Clones were sequenced by immunoSEQ multiplex PCR, and TCRdb holds only the in-frame ones, with some missing. The data hold 240,000 or so clones, with about 20% observed a single time. The sample taken for sequencing was naive CD4+ T cells from blood. These receptors were collected from a woman between 35 and 50 years old with type 1 diabetes. CDR3s include the opening cysteine and the closing phenylalanine or tryptophan. A D gene is named only where the DNA matches it firmly. The size of a clone is reported for some rows only, either as once, few or many, or as a class for expanded clones.

j_call v_call d_call clone_size cdr3_nt cdr3_aa
TRBJ1-2 TRBV11-2 - few TGTGCCAGCAGCCCCCCAGTAATCTATGGCTACACCTTC CASSPPVIYGYTF
TRBJ2-1 TRBV7-3 TRBD1 few TGTGCCAGCAGCCCCGGGACAGCTTACAATGAGCAGTTCTTC CASSPGTAYNEQFF
TRBJ2-1 TRBV7-6 TRBD2 - TGTGCCAGCAGCTTAATGGCGGGAGACAATGAGCAGTTCTTC CASSLMAGDNEQFF
TRBJ1-2 TRBV7-2 - - TGTGCCAGCAGCCACACAACAGGTTCAGCCTCCTACACCTTC CASSHTTGSASYTF
TRBJ1-2 TRBV28 TRBD1 few TGTGCCAGCTCCAGGACAGGGTATGGCTACACCTTC CASSRTGYGYTF
TRBJ1-4 TRBV19 - - TGTGCCAGTAGTCTGCGCCCGGGTAGAGCATCGGAAAAACTGTTTTTT CASSLRPGRASEKLFF
TRBJ1-1 TRBV28 TRBD1 few TGTGCCAGCAGTACAAGACAGGGAACGGCTTTCTTT CASSTRQGTAFF
TRBJ2-3 TRBV7-9 TRBD1 - TGTGCCAGCAGCCCCGGGGACAGGGGTTCGACAGATACGCAGTATTTT CASSPGDRGSTDTQYF
TRBJ1-2 TRBV11-2 - few TGTGCCAGCAGCTTCAGGGCCGCTGGCTACACCTTC CASSFRAAGYTF
TRBJ1-2 TRBV10-3 TRBD1 - TGTGCCATCACCAGACAGGGTCAGGACTATGGCTACACCTTC CAITRQGQDYGYTF
TRBJ2-5 TRBV5-6 TRBD1 - TGTGCCAGCAGGACAGGGGGCTTAGAGACCCAGTACTTC CASRTGGLETQYF
TRBJ2-1 TRBV6-6 - few TGTGCCAGCAGTTACTCGGCGGGTAATGAGCAGTTCTTC CASSYSAGNEQFF
TRBJ2-1 TRBV2 TRBD2 few TGTGCCAGCAGTGAAGGGACTAGCGGTGAGCAGTTCTTC CASSEGTSGEQFF
TRBJ2-7 TRBV5-4 - - TGTGCCAGCAGTTCGACAGTCTCCTACGAGCAGTACTTC CASSSTVSYEQYF
TRBJ1-2 TRBV6-5 - - TGTGCCAGCAGTTACTCTCCCGGACACCCAACAGGCTACACCTTC CASSYSPGHPTGYTF
TRBJ2-3 TRBV7-3 - - TGTGCCAGCAGCCTTCTAGGACACACGAGCACAGATACGCAGTATTTT CASSLLGHTSTDTQYF
TRBJ1-2 TRBV4-3 - - TGCGCCAGCAGCCAAGGGGACTTGAGAGGCTACACCTTC CASSQGDLRGYTF
TRBJ2-1 TRBV28 TRBD1 - TGTGCCAGCATGCCGGGACAGATCTACAATGAGCAGTTCTTC CASMPGQIYNEQFF
TRBJ1-3 TRBV29-1 - - TGCAGCGTTGCCCGTCCAGGGCGTGGAAACACCATATATTTT CSVARPGRGNTIYF
TRBJ2-2 TRBV4-3 TRBD2 few TGCGCCAGCAGCCATGCCCTGGGACTAGCGGCCGGGGAGCTGTTTTTT CASSHALGLAAGELFF
TRBJ2-5 TRBV5-1 - few TGCGCCAGCAGCTCGGACAGTGCACTAGAGACCCAGTACTTC CASSSDSALETQYF
TRBJ1-2 TRBV7-8 - - TGTGCCAGCAGCTTAGGGACAGACTATGGCTACACCTTC CASSLGTDYGYTF
TRBJ2-5 TRBV6-5 TRBD2 - TGTGCCAGCCGGACTAGCGGGAGGGAAGAGACCCAGTACTTC CASRTSGREETQYF
TRBJ1-2 TRBV6-5 - once TGTGCCAGCAGTCTCTCGGGACTGAACTATGGCTACACCTTC CASSLSGLNYGYTF
TRBJ2-7 TRBV27 - few TGTGCCAGCAGTATCAACAAAGACACATACGAGCAGTACTTC CASSINKDTYEQYF
TRBJ2-1 TRBV11-1 - few TGTGCCAGCAGCTTAGGGGTCGACAGTCCATCCAAGGGTGAGCAGTTCTTC CASSLGVDSPSKGEQFF
TRBJ1-2 TRBV5-1 - - TGCGCCAGCAGCTCCGGGTGGGATGGCTACACCTTC CASSSGWDGYTF
TRBJ1-2 TRBV7-2 - few TGTGCCAGCAGCTCAGACAGTTTGAACTATGGCTACACCTTC CASSSDSLNYGYTF
TRBJ1-5 TRBV27 - - TGTGCCAGCAGTTTAAGGGGGGGCGAGAGCAATCAGCCCCAGCATTTT CASSLRGGESNQPQHF
TRBJ2-3 TRBV30 - - TGTGCCTGGTGGGGAGAGGGTACAGATACGCAGTATTTT CAWWGEGTDTQYF
TRBJ1-2 TRBV7-2 TRBD1 - TGTGCCAGCAGCACCCAAACAGGGGGCTATGGCTACACCTTC CASSTQTGGYGYTF
TRBJ2-7 TRBV9 TRBD1 - TGTGCCAGCAGCGTAGGGGGCCAGGGACAGGCTATCTCCGAGCAGTACTTC CASSVGGQGQAISEQYF
TRBJ2-7 TRBV5-6 - - TGTGCCAGCAGCGTGACAGACTACGAGCAGTACTTC CASSVTDYEQYF
TRBJ2-5 TRBV18 - - TGTGCCAGCTCACCCCCACAGGCGGAGACCCAGTACTTC CASSPPQAETQYF
TRBJ1-1 TRBV2 - - TGTGCCAGCAGATGGGGGCATAGCACTGAAGCTTTCTTT CASRWGHSTEAFF
TRBJ2-1 TRBV4-2 TRBD2 - TGTGCCAGCAGCCAAGAAGAACTAGCGGGTATTAATGAGCAGTTCTTC CASSQEELAGINEQFF
TRBJ2-7 TRBV11-1 TRBD1 - TGTGCCAGCAGCTTAGTCGGGACAGGGGGCTACGAGCAGTACTTC CASSLVGTGGYEQYF
TRBJ1-1 TRBV18 - - TGTGCCAGCTCACCAATCGGGGACACTGAAGCTTTCTTT CASSPIGDTEAFF
TRBJ1-5 TRBV28 TRBD1 - TGTGCCAGCAGCCCTTCGGGGACAGGGGATAATCAGCCCCAGCATTTT CASSPSGTGDNQPQHF
TRBJ2-7 TRBV29-1 TRBD2 few TGCAGCGTTGTCTCAGCGGGAGCCTTATACGAGCAGTACTTC CSVVSAGALYEQYF
TRBJ2-5 TRBV5-1 TRBD1 - TGCGCCAGCAGCGAAACAGGGGGCTGGGAGACCCAGTACTTC CASSETGGWETQYF
TRBJ2-1 TRBV30 TRBD2 few TGTGCCTGTTCCTGGGGGGGACTAGCGGGAGGATCCTACAATGAGCAGTTCTTC CACSWGGLAGGSYNEQFF
TRBJ1-1 TRBV5-1 - - TGCGCCAGCAGCTTGGGGGGGCGGCGCGAAGCTTTCTTT CASSLGGRREAFF
TRBJ2-1 TRBV7-2 TRBD2 - TGTGCCAGCAGCCAGACTAGCGGGGACTCATTCAGCTCCTACAATGAGCAGTTCTTC CASSQTSGDSFSSYNEQFF
TRBJ1-1 TRBV7-9 TRBD1 - TGTGCCAGCAGCTTGGGACAGGGAGGCCTCGGGACTGAAGCTTTCTTT CASSLGQGGLGTEAFF
TRBJ2-6 TRBV5-1 - few TGCGCCAGCAGTTCACAGGGCTCTGGGGCCAACGTCCTGACTTTC CASSSQGSGANVLTF
TRBJ2-5 TRBV14 - - TGTGCCAGCAGCCAAGATGGCAGGGCGCAGGTGGAGACCCAGTACTTC CASSQDGRAQVETQYF
TRBJ2-1 TRBV4-1 TRBD2 few TGCGCCAGCAGCCAAGAGGGGGAGGTGGTAGCGGGGACTGAGCAGTTCTTC CASSQEGEVVAGTEQFF